One sample yielded the 16 T cell receptor beta chains listed below, sequenced in a study of shared clonotypes between healthy human individuals. Using immunoSEQ multiplex PCR, the repertoire was profiled, and TCRdb retains in-frame clones only, with some absent. The profile shows about 2 million clones, 85% to 95% of them singletons. The naive CD8 fraction comprised CD45RO-negative cells positively selected for CCR7 and excluded terminally differentiated effector memory CD45RA+ cells. The sample comprised naive CD8+ T cells sorted from blood. Receptors originate from a man aged 18-30 years in good health.

Concerning this clone itself: One end of the junction does not line up with germline, which may come from a read error. The rearrangement joins TRBV6-5 to TRBJ1-2; 7 nucleotides line up with TRBD1. This CDR3 has 13 residues. Germline assignment: CDR1 MNHEY and CDR2 SVGAGI. The chain's CDR3 is CASSYSAAGTADF. The CDR3 DNA is TGTGCCAGCAGTTACTCAGCAGCCGGGACAGCCGACTTC.

The chain couples TRBV28 to TRBJ1-1; D uncertain. V lost 5 bases and J lost 1, with 5 bases in between. The CDR3 has 12 amino acids. Germline V gene sequence: CDR1 MDHEN, CDR2 SYDVKM. The CDR3 DNA reads TGTGCCAGCAGTCCCTCGAACACTGAAGCTTTCTTT. The encoded protein is CASSPSNTEAFF.

The chain links TRBV5-1 to TRBJ1-1; 8 bases are shared with TRBD1. The CDR3 contains 15 residues. The V gene's germline CDR1 is SGHRS and CDR2 YFSETQ. V gave up 0 bases and J gave up 5 bases; unmatched junction bases: 6. CDR3 in amino acids: CASSLEAGGFTEAFF. In DNA, the CDR3 is TGCGCCAGCAGCTTGGAGGCAGGGGGCTTTACTGAAGCTTTCTTT.

This chain links TRBV11-3 with TRBJ2-1, with unresolved D. V dropped 2 bases and J dropped 2 bases, with 10 bases sitting between them. Germline V gene data show CDR1 as SGHNT and CDR2 as YENEEA. The CDR3 consists of 15 residues. Here the CDR3 DNA reads TGTGCCAGCAGCTTACCAAACAGCCCCTACAATGAGCAGTTCTTC. Protein: CASSLPNSPYNEQFF. The full variable domain, with the rest looked up from reference TRBV11-3 and TRBJ2-1, is EAGVVQSPRYKIIEKKQPVAFWCNPISGHNTLYWYLQNLGQGPELLIRYENEEAVDDSQLPKDRFSAERLKGVDSTLKIQPAELGDSAVYLCASSLPNSPYNEQFFGPGTRLTVL.

About this clone itself: This specimen includes other DNA sequences encoding the same CDR3. The gene calls are TRBV27 and TRBJ1-6; 8 nucleotides align to TRBD1. Germline V CDR1 and CDR2: MNHEY, SMNVEV (reference sequence). The CDR3 is 14 amino acids. The junction had 2 bases not matched to a gene; V was cut back by 4 bases and J by 6 bases. Written as DNA, the CDR3 is TGTGCCAGCAGTTCGACAGGGGCTAATTCACCCCTCCACTTT. It yields the protein CASSSTGANSPLHF.

This clone was observed once. This chain links TRBV19 with TRBJ2-3; D is ambiguous. The CDR3 consists of 16 residues. CDR1 and CDR2 (germline): LNHDA, SQIVND (reference sequence). V was clipped by 0 bases and J by 2 bases, with 12 bases between them. CDR3 in amino acids: CASSIDHQHPTDTQYF. CDR3 coding DNA: TGTGCCAGTAGTATAGATCACCAACATCCCACAGATACGCAGTATTTT.

The rearrangement links TRBV28 to TRBJ2-5, with 8 bases matching TRBD2. The germline gives CDR1 MDHEN, CDR2 SYDVKM. The CDR3 extends over 14 amino acids. Trimming removed 2 bases from V and 6 bases from J; junction bases left unmatched: 5. CDR3 DNA: TGTGCCAGCAGTTTACGCGGGGGGTTGCAGACCCAGTACTTC. It is translated as CASSLRGGLQTQYF.

The V call is TRBV27, the J call TRBJ2-7; 9 bases are shared with TRBD1. Germline V lookup: CDR1 MNHEY, CDR2 SMNVEV (reference sequence). The CDR3 length is 16 residues. Germline trimming cut 4 bases from V and 0 bases from J; bases unmatched to any gene: 7. The CDR3 DNA reads as TGTGCCAGCAGTTGTAAACCGGGACAGGGCTCCTACGAGCAGTACTTC. Encoded protein: CASSCKPGQGSYEQYF.

In DNA form, the CDR3 reads TGTGCCAGCAGCTTAGAAGCGGCCTATAGCACAGATACGCAGTATTTT. It yields the protein CASSLEAAYSTDTQYF. This chain uses TRBV7-6 with TRBJ2-3; perhaps TRBD2 as D (5 bases). V was clipped by 1 base and J by 0 bases, with 11 bases between them. Germline V gives CDR1 SGHVS, CDR2 FNYEAQ. CDR3 size: 16 residues.

This chain connects TRBV4-3 to TRBJ2-7, with 8 bases aligning to TRBD2. The germline V gene encodes CDR1 LGHNA and CDR2 YSLEER. This CDR3 has 16 residues. The J segment lost 1 base and the V segment lost 0 bases, leaving 5 bases of the junction unmatched. The CDR3 nucleotides read TGCGCCAGCAGCCAAGAGTGGACTAGCAGGTCCTACGAGCAGTACTTC. Its protein is CASSQEWTSRSYEQYF.

The CDR3 reads CATSLDSWSEQYF. In DNA form, the CDR3 reads TGTGCCACCAGTCTGGACTCCTGGAGCGAGCAGTACTTC. V and J are TRBV15 and TRBJ2-7, with D possibly matching TRBD2 (5 bases). Germline assignment: CDR1 LNHNV and CDR2 YYDKDF (reference sequence). Deletions cut 6 bases from V and 6 bases from J, with 15 bases between. The CDR3 contains 13 residues.

This chain links TRBV15 with TRBJ2-2; 12 nucleotides match TRBD2. Trimming removed 2 bases from V and 6 bases from J; junction bases left unmatched: 4. There are 16 residues in the CDR3. Looked up from germline, CDR1 is LNHNV and CDR2 is YYDKDF (reference sequence). CDR3 residues: CATSRTRLAGAGELFF. DNA of the CDR3: TGTGCCACCAGCAGAACCCGACTAGCGGGGGCCGGGGAGCTGTTTTTT.

This clone occurred once. CDR3 in amino acids: CASSEGQANTGELFF. CDR3 DNA sequence: TGTGCCAGCAGCGAGGGACAGGCGAACACCGGGGAGCTGTTTTTT. The gene calls are TRBV9 and TRBJ2-2; the match to TRBD1 covers 8 bases. CDR1 is SGDLS and CDR2 is YYNGEE in the germline V gene. This CDR3 is 15 amino acids long. J gave up 0 bases and V 3 bases, and 1 base lay outside the gene matches.

This chain connects TRBV9 to TRBJ2-4, with D perhaps given as TRBD1 or TRBD2 (6 bases each). CDR1 is SGDLS, CDR2 YYNGEE, per germline. The CDR3 sequence is 17 residues long. V shed 1 base and J shed 2 bases, with 16 bases lying between them. The chain's CDR3 is CASSVLPGAETKNIQYF. The CDR3, as DNA: TGTGCCAGCAGCGTACTACCGGGGGCGGAAACCAAAAACATTCAGTACTTC.

The V call is TRBV13, the J call TRBJ1-4, with D unresolved. Trimming pared 5 bases from V and 8 bases from J, leaving 18 bases between. Germline V gene data show CDR1 as PRHDT and CDR2 as FYEKMQ (reference sequence). This CDR3 region has 15 residues. CDR3 DNA sequence: TGTGCCAGCAGCGCCCCCGACGGGGTGGGGGAAAAACTGTTTTTT. It is translated as CASSAPDGVGEKLFF.

The CDR3 coding sequence is TGTGCCAGCAGCCACGGGACTAGCGGGGTTCAAGAGACCCAGTACTTC. It yields the protein CASSHGTSGVQETQYF. The V call is TRBV5-6, the J call TRBJ2-5; 13 bases map to TRBD2. Trimming took 4 bases from V and 2 from J; bases not matched to a gene: 5. The CDR3 extends over 16 amino acids. Germline V lookup: CDR1 SGHDT, CDR2 YYEEEE.